Presented here are 14 T cell receptor beta chains from one specimen sequenced in a study of blood T cells in healthy people across ages. Alongside a J-beta primer mix, a sample-barcoded 5' primer served in a second PCR lasting roughly 6 to 11 cycles. TCRdb recomputed calls from the 5' RACE reads with MiXCR, one row per CDR3 protein. The sample lists hundreds of thousands of distinct CDR3 sequences, approximately 43% occurring once. The sequenced sample was blood. These receptors originate from a woman aged 55-69 years in good health.

This clonotype showed up just once. This chain joins TRBV12-3 or TRBV12-4 and TRBJ1-2; D is unclear. V was trimmed by 0 bases and J by 2 bases, leaving 7 bases between them. The CDR3 is 14 amino acids. As DNA, the CDR3 is TGTGCCAGCAGTTTAGCAGGGAGGAACTATGGCTACACCTTC. It is translated as CASSLAGRNYGYTF.

The chain carries TRBV20-1 and TRBJ2-7, with D perhaps matching TRBD1 or TRBD2 (7 bases each). Germline V gene data show CDR1 as DFQATT and CDR2 as SNEGSKA (reference sequence). V lost 6 bases and J 3 bases, leaving 24 bases between the germline ends. The CDR3 consists of 16 residues. CDR3 loop: CSAPFGRAGGVYEQYF. The CDR3 DNA reads TGCAGTGCACCCTTTGGGAGGGCAGGGGGAGTCTACGAGCAGTACTTC.

This clonotype has only a few counts. The rearrangement links TRBV9 to TRBJ2-7, with 7 positions matching TRBD2. The junction had 9 bases not matched to a gene; V was cut back by 3 bases and J by 3 bases. Germline assignment: CDR1 SGDLS and CDR2 YYNGEE. The CDR3 loop spans 15 amino acids. Here the CDR3 DNA reads TGTGCCAGCAGCGCGAGCGTTAGCGGGCTCTACGAGCAGTACTTC. It encodes CASSASVSGLYEQYF.

This rearrangement joins TRBV4-2 to TRBJ2-1; D is possibly TRBD1 (6 bases). CDR3 length: 16 residues. From germline, CDR1 is LGHNA and CDR2 YNFKEQ. Trimming stripped 0 bases from V and 9 bases from J, with 18 bases between. The CDR3 nucleotides read TGTGCCAGCAGCCAAGACCGGGACACAGCTTGGAGTGAGCAGTTCTTC. It is translated as CASSQDRDTAWSEQFF.

The chain employs TRBV20-1 and TRBJ2-5; 13 nucleotides agree with TRBD2. J was trimmed by 11 bases and V by 3 bases; bases with no gene match: 21. Per the germline V gene, CDR1 is DFQATT and CDR2 is SNEGSKA (reference sequence). This CDR3 comprises 18 residues. This CDR3 reads CSARPTSGGLVSYNEQYF. CDR3 nucleotide sequence: TGCAGTGCTAGGCCGACTAGCGGGGGGCTGGTCTCCTACAATGAACAGTACTTC.

This clonotype was detected a few times. The rearrangement links TRBV12-3 or TRBV12-4 to TRBJ1-2; D unresolved. Trimming shortened V by 5 bases and J by 5 bases, and 12 bases separated the two germline ends. This CDR3 spans 13 amino acids. The CDR3 bases are TGTGCCAGCAGTCCCGACGCGTATTATGGCTACACCTTC. This codes for CASSPDAYYGYTF.

The V gene is TRBV20-1, the J gene TRBJ2-5; 7 bases agree with TRBD2. The CDR3 is made up of 15 amino acids. CDR1 and CDR2 (germline): DFQATT, SNEGSKA (reference sequence). In DNA, the CDR3 is TGCGTCATGGCGGCCTCGGGAGGTAACCAAGAGACCCAGTACTTC. Amino acids: CVMAASGGNQETQYF.

V and J are TRBV10-3 and TRBJ1-5; 7 nucleotides match TRBD1. Germline-derived CDR1 and CDR2 are ENHRY and SYGVKD. The J segment lost 5 bases and the V segment lost 4 bases, leaving 2 bases of the junction unmatched. The CDR3 runs 13 residues. The CDR3, as DNA: TGTGCCATCAGTGGGGGGACAGATCAGCCCCAGCATTTT. This encodes CAISGGTDQPQHF.

V is TRBV28 and J is TRBJ2-5, with D perhaps matching TRBD2 (6 bases). The germline V gene encodes CDR1 MDHEN and CDR2 SYDVKM. Trimming removed 9 bases from V and 7 bases from J, with 24 bases in between. The CDR3 loop spans 15 amino acids. The CDR3 loop reads CASHRSELSGGTQYF. The CDR3 DNA reads as TGTGCCAGTCACCGAAGCGAGCTATCCGGGGGGACCCAGTACTTC.

This chain links TRBV12-3 or TRBV12-4 with TRBJ2-1, with TRBD2 matching over 8 bases. With 7 bases clipped from V and 4 bases from J, the junction kept 6 bases outside the gene matches. This CDR3 has 14 residues. The CDR3 spells CASTLTSAYNEQFF. The CDR3 bases are TGTGCCAGCACCCTGACTAGCGCTTACAATGAGCAGTTCTTC.

Concerning this clonotype itself: The junction does not match germline at one end; this may be a read error. This chain links TRBV3-1 with TRBJ2-7; perhaps D is TRBD1 or TRBD2 (6 bases each). Germline V CDR1 and CDR2: LGHDT, YNNKEL (reference sequence). The CDR3 has 14 residues. The CDR3 coding sequence is TGTGCCGGCAGCCAAGAGGGGGGATACTACGAGCAGTACTTC. Translating gives CAGSQEGGYYEQYF.

Details on this clonotype: This may stem from a read error, because a much larger clone lies one nucleotide away. V usage is TRBV6-6 and J usage is TRBJ2-1, with D possibly being TRBD1 or TRBD2 (6 bases each). The V end was cut by 7 bases, the J end by 4 bases, with 11 bases between. Germline V gives CDR1 MNHNY, CDR2 SVGAGI (reference sequence). The CDR3 runs to 13 residues. CDR3 coding DNA: TGTGCCAGCATCGGGGGCGCTTACAATGAGCAGTTCTTC. It translates to CASIGGAYNEQFF.

This chain uses TRBV25-1 with TRBJ1-2; D is undetermined. This CDR3 is 12 amino acids long. Germline values: CDR1 MGHDK, CDR2 SYGVNS. The V end lost 0 bases, the J end lost 7 bases, and 6 bases lay between the germline ends. DNA for the CDR3: TGTGCCAGCAGTGAATATCCGGGTGGCTACACCTTC. This sequence encodes CASSEYPGGYTF.

The chain uses TRBV12-3 or TRBV12-4 and TRBJ1-4; no definite D call. CDR3 size: 12 residues. V dropped 7 bases and J dropped 8 bases, with 11 bases sitting between them. Here the CDR3 DNA reads TGTGCCAGCACCTGGGCAAGCGAAAAACTGTTTTTT. Amino acid sequence: CASTWASEKLFF.